The rows below give T cell receptor beta chains drawn from one sample of a study of blood T cell repertoires in COVID-19. The data were produced by immunoSEQ multiplex PCR, yet TCRdb's version contains in-frame clones alone and is incomplete. The sample holds about 180,000 clones, 65% to 90% seen once. The material sequenced was peripheral blood. These receptor sequences come from a human donor in a cohort sampled during active COVID-19. The CDR3 runs from the conserved cysteine through the conserved F or W. Each record gives: J gene, D gene, clone size, V gene, CDR3 DNA, CDR3 protein. A D gene is named only where the DNA matches it firmly. Clone size appears in some rows only: once, few, many, or a class for an expanded clone.

J gene: TRBJ1-1
D gene: TRBD1
clone size: .
V gene: TRBV5-8
CDR3 DNA: TGTGCCAGCACCTACAGGGGATGGACTGAAGCTTTCTTT
CDR3 protein: CASTYRGWTEAFF

J gene: TRBJ1-2
D gene: TRBD1
clone size: .
V gene: TRBV7-9
CDR3 DNA: TGTGCCAGCAGCTCTACAGGGGTCGGCTACACCTTC
CDR3 protein: CASSSTGVGYTF

J gene: TRBJ2-1
D gene: TRBD2
clone size: .
V gene: TRBV10-3
CDR3 DNA: TGTGCCATCAGGGGCCGGGCGGCGGGCGGCCGGGGGGGGGAGCAGTTCTTC
CDR3 protein: CAIRGRAAGGRGGEQFF

J gene: TRBJ1-3
D gene: .
clone size: .
V gene: TRBV6-5
CDR3 DNA: TGTGCCAGCAGTTACGCAGGCGTTGGAAACACCATATATTTT
CDR3 protein: CASSYAGVGNTIYF

J gene: TRBJ2-5
D gene: .
clone size: .
V gene: TRBV19
CDR3 DNA: TGTGCCAGTAGTAGGAGGGAGTCTGAGACCCAGTACTTC
CDR3 protein: CASSRRESETQYF

J gene: TRBJ1-1
D gene: TRBD1
clone size: few
V gene: TRBV27
CDR3 DNA: TGTGCCAGCAGTGAAGGGGGCAGGAGCACTGAAGCTTTCTTT
CDR3 protein: CASSEGGRSTEAFF

J gene: TRBJ2-7
D gene: TRBD1
clone size: .
V gene: TRBV3-1/TRBV3-2
CDR3 DNA: TGTGCCAGCAGCCTGGGAAGGGACAGCTCCTACGAGCAGTACTTC
CDR3 protein: CASSLGRDSSYEQYF

J gene: TRBJ2-3
D gene: .
clone size: .
V gene: TRBV6-5
CDR3 DNA: TGTGCCACTTCCAGACAGACTCATACAGATACGCAGTATTTT
CDR3 protein: CATSRQTHTDTQYF

J gene: TRBJ1-1
D gene: .
clone size: few
V gene: TRBV5-1
CDR3 DNA: TGCGCCAGCAGCCTCCTGGACAGTGGCTACACTGAAGCTTTCTTT
CDR3 protein: CASSLLDSGYTEAFF

J gene: TRBJ2-7
D gene: TRBD1
clone size: .
V gene: TRBV7-2
CDR3 DNA: TGTGCCAGCAGCCTAGCCGGGACAGGGCCCTACGAGCAGTACTTC
CDR3 protein: CASSLAGTGPYEQYF

J gene: TRBJ2-2
D gene: .
clone size: .
V gene: TRBV5-4
CDR3 DNA: TGTGCCAGCAGCTCCAGGGGTAGCATCACCGGGGAGCTGTTTTTT
CDR3 protein: CASSSRGSITGELFF

J gene: TRBJ2-6
D gene: TRBD1
clone size: .
V gene: TRBV7-9
CDR3 DNA: TGTGCCAGCACGGGGACAGGCATCTCTGGGGCCAACGTCCTGACTTTC
CDR3 protein: CASTGTGISGANVLTF

J gene: TRBJ2-3
D gene: TRBD2
clone size: .
V gene: TRBV28
CDR3 DNA: TGTGCCAGCAGTTTTGGTACTAGCGGGAGGGCCCCCACAGATACGCAGTATTTT
CDR3 protein: CASSFGTSGRAPTDTQYF

J gene: TRBJ1-6
D gene: .
clone size: few
V gene: TRBV6-5
CDR3 DNA: TGTGCCAGCAGTTACTTACAGGGTAATTCACCCCTCCACTTT
CDR3 protein: CASSYLQGNSPLHF

J gene: TRBJ2-7
D gene: TRBD1
clone size: .
V gene: TRBV9
CDR3 DNA: TGTGCCAGCAGCGCAAGAGGGACAGGCTCCTACGAGCAGTACTTC
CDR3 protein: CASSARGTGSYEQYF

J gene: TRBJ1-2
D gene: TRBD1
clone size: .
V gene: TRBV27
CDR3 DNA: TGTGCCAGCAGTCGACAGGGGGCGACCTATGGCTACACCTTC
CDR3 protein: CASSRQGATYGYTF

J gene: TRBJ1-2
D gene: .
clone size: .
V gene: TRBV6-5
CDR3 DNA: TGTGCCACGCTCCCTGGGCCCAACTATGGCTACACCTTC
CDR3 protein: CATLPGPNYGYTF

J gene: TRBJ2-5
D gene: TRBD2
clone size: .
V gene: TRBV4-2
CDR3 DNA: TGTGCCAGCAGCCAAAATAGCGGGGGGGGAGAAGAGACCCAGTACTTC
CDR3 protein: CASSQNSGGGEETQYF

J gene: TRBJ2-7
D gene: .
clone size: .
V gene: TRBV6-2/TRBV6-3
CDR3 DNA: TGTGCCAGCAGCCCTTCGGGGTACGAGCAGTACTTC
CDR3 protein: CASSPSGYEQYF

J gene: TRBJ1-1
D gene: .
clone size: .
V gene: TRBV6-5
CDR3 DNA: TGTGCCAGCAGTTATACACAGGGAACTGAAGCTTTCTTT
CDR3 protein: CASSYTQGTEAFF

J gene: TRBJ1-1
D gene: TRBD1
clone size: .
V gene: TRBV6-6
CDR3 DNA: TGTGCCAGCAGAACAGGGACAGGGGGTGCCACTGAAGCTTTCTTT
CDR3 protein: CASRTGTGGATEAFF

J gene: TRBJ2-7
D gene: .
clone size: .
V gene: TRBV21-1
CDR3 DNA: TGTGCCAGCAGCAAAAATAGCAGACTTAGCTCAATTCGACTACGACTATACGAGCAGTACTTC
CDR3 protein: CASSKNSRLSSIRLRLYEQYF

J gene: TRBJ2-7
D gene: .
clone size: .
V gene: TRBV7-9
CDR3 DNA: TGTGCCAGCAGCTTAAACGAGATGGGTCGTGCTAGGTACTTC
CDR3 protein: CASSLNEMGRARYF

J gene: TRBJ2-5
D gene: TRBD2
clone size: .
V gene: TRBV10-1
CDR3 DNA: TGCGCCAGCAGTGAGTCAAGACTAGCGGGAGGAGAGACCCAGTACTTC
CDR3 protein: CASSESRLAGGETQYF

J gene: TRBJ2-7
D gene: .
clone size: .
V gene: TRBV19
CDR3 DNA: TGTGCCAGTAGTATAGCCGCAGGGGCCTACGAGCAGTACTTC
CDR3 protein: CASSIAAGAYEQYF

J gene: TRBJ1-5
D gene: TRBD1
clone size: .
V gene: TRBV7-2
CDR3 DNA: TGTGCCAGCAGCTTAGTCGGGACAGGGAATCAGCCCCAGCATTTT
CDR3 protein: CASSLVGTGNQPQHF

J gene: TRBJ2-7
D gene: TRBD1
clone size: .
V gene: TRBV19
CDR3 DNA: TGTGCCAGTAGTATGGTGGGGGACAGGGGCTACGAGCAGTACTTC
CDR3 protein: CASSMVGDRGYEQYF

J gene: TRBJ2-2
D gene: .
clone size: .
V gene: TRBV25-1
CDR3 DNA: TGTGCCAGCAGTGTCTCAGCCGGGGAGCTGTTTTTT
CDR3 protein: CASSVSAGELFF

J gene: TRBJ2-3
D gene: .
clone size: .
V gene: TRBV7-9
CDR3 DNA: TGTGCCAGCAGCTTAGGCGGGCGGATCACAGATACGCAGTATTTT
CDR3 protein: CASSLGGRITDTQYF

J gene: TRBJ1-6
D gene: TRBD1
clone size: few
V gene: TRBV27
CDR3 DNA: TGTGCCAGCAGCCGGGACAGGGGGCTTGGTAGTTCACCCCTCCACTTT
CDR3 protein: CASSRDRGLGSSPLHF

J gene: TRBJ1-2
D gene: .
clone size: .
V gene: TRBV18
CDR3 DNA: TGTGCCAGCTCACCACCGACGGCTAAAGGCGGCTATGGCTACACCTTC
CDR3 protein: CASSPPTAKGGYGYTF

J gene: TRBJ1-3
D gene: TRBD1
clone size: .
V gene: TRBV29-1
CDR3 DNA: TGCAGCGTTCGACAGGGTCATGGAAACACCATATATTTT
CDR3 protein: CSVRQGHGNTIYF

J gene: TRBJ2-2
D gene: .
clone size: few
V gene: TRBV7-9
CDR3 DNA: TGTGCCAGCAGCCCCCCAGGGACCGGGGAGCTGTTTTTT
CDR3 protein: CASSPPGTGELFF

J gene: TRBJ2-1
D gene: .
clone size: .
V gene: TRBV6-5
CDR3 DNA: TGTGCCAGCAGTTACTCCCGGGAGCAGTTCTTC
CDR3 protein: CASSYSREQFF

J gene: TRBJ2-1
D gene: TRBD2
clone size: .
V gene: TRBV3-1/TRBV3-2
CDR3 DNA: TGTGCCAGCAGCCTAACTAGCGGGAGGAATGAGCAGTTCTTC
CDR3 protein: CASSLTSGRNEQFF

J gene: TRBJ2-3
D gene: TRBD2
clone size: .
V gene: TRBV27
CDR3 DNA: TGTGCCAGCAGTTTATCGAAGGGTCATCAGACTAGCGGAACTAGCACAGATACGCAGTATTTT
CDR3 protein: CASSLSKGHQTSGTSTDTQYF

J gene: TRBJ2-5
D gene: .
clone size: .
V gene: TRBV4-3
CDR3 DNA: TGCGCCAGCAGCCAAGAGTATGATAGAGAGACCCAGTACTTC
CDR3 protein: CASSQEYDRETQYF

J gene: TRBJ2-3
D gene: .
clone size: .
V gene: TRBV5-4
CDR3 DNA: TGTGCCAGCAGCCAGGGGCAGCGGATCACAGATACGCAGTATTTT
CDR3 protein: CASSQGQRITDTQYF